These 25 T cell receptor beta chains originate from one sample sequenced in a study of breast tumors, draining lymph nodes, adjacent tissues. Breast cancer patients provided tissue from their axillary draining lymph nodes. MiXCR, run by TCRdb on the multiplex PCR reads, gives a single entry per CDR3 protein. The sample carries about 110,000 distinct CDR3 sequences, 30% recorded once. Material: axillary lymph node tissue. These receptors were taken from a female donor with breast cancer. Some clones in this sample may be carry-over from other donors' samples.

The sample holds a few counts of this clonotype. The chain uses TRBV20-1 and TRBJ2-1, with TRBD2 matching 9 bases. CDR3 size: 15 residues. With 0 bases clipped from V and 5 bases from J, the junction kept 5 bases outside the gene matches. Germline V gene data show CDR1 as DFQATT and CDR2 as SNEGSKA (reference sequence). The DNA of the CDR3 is TGCAGTGCTAGAGATGGGCGGGGGGGCCACAATGAGCAGTTCTTC. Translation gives CSARDGRGGHNEQFF.

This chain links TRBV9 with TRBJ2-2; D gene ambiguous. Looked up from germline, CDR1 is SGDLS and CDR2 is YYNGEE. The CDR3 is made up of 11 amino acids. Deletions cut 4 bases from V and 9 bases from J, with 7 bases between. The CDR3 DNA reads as TGTGCCAGCAGCTTACGGCGGGAGCTGTTTTTT. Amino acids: CASSLRRELFF.

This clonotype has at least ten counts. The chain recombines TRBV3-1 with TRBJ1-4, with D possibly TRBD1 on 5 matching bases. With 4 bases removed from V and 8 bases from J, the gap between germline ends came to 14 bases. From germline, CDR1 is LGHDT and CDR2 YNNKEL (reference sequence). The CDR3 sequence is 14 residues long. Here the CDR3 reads CASSPSGHPEKLFF. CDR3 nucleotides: TGTGCCAGCAGCCCCTCAGGACACCCCGAAAAACTGTTTTTT. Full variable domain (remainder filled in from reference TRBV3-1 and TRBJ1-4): DTAVSQTPKYLVTQMGNDKSIKCEQNLGHDTMYWYKQDSKKFLKIMFSYNNKELIINETVPNRFSPKSPDKAHLNLHINSLELGDSAVYFCASSPSGHPEKLFFGSGTQLSVL.

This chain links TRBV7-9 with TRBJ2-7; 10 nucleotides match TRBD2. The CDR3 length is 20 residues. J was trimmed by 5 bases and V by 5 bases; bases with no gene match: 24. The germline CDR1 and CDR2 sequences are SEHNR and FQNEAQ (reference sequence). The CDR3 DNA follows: TGTGCCAGCAGCAAGTCCGGGACAGTTACTAGCGGGAAGATTACCCACGAGCAGTACTTC. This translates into CASSKSGTVTSGKITHEQYF.

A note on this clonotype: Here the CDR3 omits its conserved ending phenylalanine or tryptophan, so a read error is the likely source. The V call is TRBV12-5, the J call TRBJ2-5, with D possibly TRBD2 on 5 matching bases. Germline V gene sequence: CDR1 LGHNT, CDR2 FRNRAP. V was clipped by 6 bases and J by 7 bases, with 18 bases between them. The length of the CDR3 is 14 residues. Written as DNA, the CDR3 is TGTGCTAGTGGCTACGGAACGGGAAGTAGGACCCAGTACCTC. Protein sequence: CASGYGTGSRTQYL.

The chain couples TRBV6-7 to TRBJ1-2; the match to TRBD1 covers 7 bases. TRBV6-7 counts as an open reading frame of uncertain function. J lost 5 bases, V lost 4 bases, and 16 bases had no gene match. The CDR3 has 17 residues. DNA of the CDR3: TGTGCCAGCAGTTTTCTAACGGGGGACAGTTACTATTATGGCTACACCTTC. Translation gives CASSFLTGDSYYYGYTF.

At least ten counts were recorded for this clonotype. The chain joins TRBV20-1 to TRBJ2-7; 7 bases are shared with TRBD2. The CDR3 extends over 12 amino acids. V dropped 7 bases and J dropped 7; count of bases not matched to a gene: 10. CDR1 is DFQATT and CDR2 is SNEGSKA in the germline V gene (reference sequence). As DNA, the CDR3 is TGCAGTGTAGGTGAGGCCGGGGGGGAGCAGTACTTC. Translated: CSVGEAGGEQYF.

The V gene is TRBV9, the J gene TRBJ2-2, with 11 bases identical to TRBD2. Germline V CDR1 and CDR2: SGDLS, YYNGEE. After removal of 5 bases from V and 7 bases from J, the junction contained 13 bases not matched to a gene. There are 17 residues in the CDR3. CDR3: CASSRRLAGRPSGELFF. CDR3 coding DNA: TGTGCCAGCAGTCGGCGACTAGCGGGGAGGCCAAGCGGGGAGCTGTTTTTT.

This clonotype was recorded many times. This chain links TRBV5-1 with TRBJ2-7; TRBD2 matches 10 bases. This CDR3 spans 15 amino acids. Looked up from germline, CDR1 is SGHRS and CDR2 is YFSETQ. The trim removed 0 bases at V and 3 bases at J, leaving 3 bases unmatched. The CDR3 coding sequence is TGCGCCAGCAGCTTGGCTAGCGGGAGAAACTACGAGCAGTACTTC. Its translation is CASSLASGRNYEQYF.

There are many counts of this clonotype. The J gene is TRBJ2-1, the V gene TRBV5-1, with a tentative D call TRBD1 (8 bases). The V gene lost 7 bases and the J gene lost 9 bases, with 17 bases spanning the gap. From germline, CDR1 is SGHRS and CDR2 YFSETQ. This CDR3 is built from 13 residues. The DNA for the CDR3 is TGCGCCAGCTTAGGAACAGGGGGGGGTGAGCAGTTCTTC. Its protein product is CASLGTGGGEQFF.

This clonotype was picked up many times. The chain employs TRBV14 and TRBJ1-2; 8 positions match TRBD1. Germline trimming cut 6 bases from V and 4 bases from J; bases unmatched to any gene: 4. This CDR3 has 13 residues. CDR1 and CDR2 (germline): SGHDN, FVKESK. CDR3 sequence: CASSLQGGYGYTF. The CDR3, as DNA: TGTGCCAGCAGTCTACAGGGGGGCTATGGCTACACCTTC.

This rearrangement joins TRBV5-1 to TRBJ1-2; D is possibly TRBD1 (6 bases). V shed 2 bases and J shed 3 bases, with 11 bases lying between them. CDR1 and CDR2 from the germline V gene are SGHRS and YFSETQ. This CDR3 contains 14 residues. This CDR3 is CASSFLGGDYGYTF. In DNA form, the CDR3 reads TGCGCCAGCAGCTTCCTGGGGGGCGACTATGGCTACACCTTC.

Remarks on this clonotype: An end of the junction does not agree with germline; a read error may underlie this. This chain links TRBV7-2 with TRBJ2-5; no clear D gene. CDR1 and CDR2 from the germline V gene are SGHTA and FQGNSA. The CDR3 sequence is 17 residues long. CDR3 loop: CASSFSERPPPQETQYF. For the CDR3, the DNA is TGCGCCAGCAGCTTCTCGGAGAGACCCCCTCCTCAAGAGACCCAGTACTTC. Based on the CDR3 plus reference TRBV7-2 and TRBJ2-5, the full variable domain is GAGVSQSPSNKVTEKGKDVELRCDPISGHTALYWYRQSLGQGLEFLIYFQGNSAPDKSGLPSDRFSAERTGGSVSTLTIQRTQQEDSAVYLCASSFSERPPPQETQYFGPGTRLLVL.

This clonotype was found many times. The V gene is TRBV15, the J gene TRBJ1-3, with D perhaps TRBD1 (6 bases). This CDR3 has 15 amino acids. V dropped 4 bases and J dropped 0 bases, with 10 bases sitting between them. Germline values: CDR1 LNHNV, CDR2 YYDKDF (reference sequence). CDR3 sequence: CATSTGDLSGNTIYF. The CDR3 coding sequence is TGTGCCACCAGCACAGGGGACCTCTCTGGAAACACCATATATTTT.

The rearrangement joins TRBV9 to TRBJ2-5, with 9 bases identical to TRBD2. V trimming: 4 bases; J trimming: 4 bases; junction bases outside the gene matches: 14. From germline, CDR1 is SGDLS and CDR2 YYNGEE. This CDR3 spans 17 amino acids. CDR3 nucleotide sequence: TGTGCCAGCAGCTCCGTAGGAGCGGGGGGCAATAGAGAGACCCAGTACTTC. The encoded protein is CASSSVGAGGNRETQYF.

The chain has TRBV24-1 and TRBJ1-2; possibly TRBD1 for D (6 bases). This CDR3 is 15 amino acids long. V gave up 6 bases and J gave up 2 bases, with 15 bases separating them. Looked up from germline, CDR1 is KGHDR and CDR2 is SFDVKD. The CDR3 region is CATSSDRINNYGYTF. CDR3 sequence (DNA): TGTGCCACCAGTAGCGACAGGATAAACAACTATGGCTACACCTTC.

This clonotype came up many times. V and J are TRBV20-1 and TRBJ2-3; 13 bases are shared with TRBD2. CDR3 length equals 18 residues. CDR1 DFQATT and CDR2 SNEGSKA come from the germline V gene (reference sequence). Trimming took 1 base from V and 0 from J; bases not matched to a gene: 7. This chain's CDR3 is CSARAGLAGAKSTDTQYF. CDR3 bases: TGCAGTGCTAGAGCCGGACTAGCGGGGGCTAAGAGCACAGATACGCAGTATTTT.

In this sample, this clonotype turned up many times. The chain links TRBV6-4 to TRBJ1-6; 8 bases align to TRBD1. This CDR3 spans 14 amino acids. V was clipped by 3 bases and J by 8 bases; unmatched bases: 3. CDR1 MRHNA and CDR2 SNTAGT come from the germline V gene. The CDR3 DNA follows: TGTGCCAGCAGTGAGACAGGGGTGGATTCACCCCTCCACTTT. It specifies CASSETGVDSPLHF.

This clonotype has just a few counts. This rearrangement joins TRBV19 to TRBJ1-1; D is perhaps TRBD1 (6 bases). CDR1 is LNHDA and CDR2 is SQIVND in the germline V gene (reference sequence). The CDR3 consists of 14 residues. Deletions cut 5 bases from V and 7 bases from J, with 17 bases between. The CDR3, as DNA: TGTGCCAGTAGTTCCCTGGGGGGCACATTTGAAGCTTTCTTT. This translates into CASSSLGGTFEAFF.

The CDR3 DNA reads TGCAGCGTGAGTCGCCGAGCGGGACTACAAGAGACCCAGTACTTC. It yields the protein CSVSRRAGLQETQYF. V gene TRBV20-1 combines with J gene TRBJ2-5; 7 bases agree with TRBD2. This CDR3 is 15 amino acids long. Germline V gene data show CDR1 as DFQATT and CDR2 as SNEGSKA (reference sequence).

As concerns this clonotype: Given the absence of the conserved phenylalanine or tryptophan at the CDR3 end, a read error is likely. The CDR3 loop reads CASGLVSNEQYS. The CDR3 DNA follows: TGTGCCAGCGGCTTAGTATCCAACGAGCAGTACTCC. The rearrangement uses TRBV7-2 and TRBJ2-7; D unresolved. Looked up from germline, CDR1 is SGHTA and CDR2 is FQGNSA. The CDR3 sequence is 12 residues long.

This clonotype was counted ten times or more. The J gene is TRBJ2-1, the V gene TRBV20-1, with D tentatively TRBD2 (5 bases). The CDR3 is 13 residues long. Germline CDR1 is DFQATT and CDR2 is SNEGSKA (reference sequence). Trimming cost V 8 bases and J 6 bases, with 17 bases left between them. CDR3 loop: CSSSDSSVNEQFF. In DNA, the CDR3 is TGCAGTTCCTCGGACTCCTCGGTCAATGAGCAGTTCTTC.

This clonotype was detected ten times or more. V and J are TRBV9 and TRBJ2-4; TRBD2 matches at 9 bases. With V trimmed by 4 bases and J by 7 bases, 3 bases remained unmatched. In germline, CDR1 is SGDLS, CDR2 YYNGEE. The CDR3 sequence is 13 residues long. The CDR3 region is CASSLGLANIQYF. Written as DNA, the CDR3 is TGTGCCAGCAGCCTAGGACTAGCGAACATTCAGTACTTC.

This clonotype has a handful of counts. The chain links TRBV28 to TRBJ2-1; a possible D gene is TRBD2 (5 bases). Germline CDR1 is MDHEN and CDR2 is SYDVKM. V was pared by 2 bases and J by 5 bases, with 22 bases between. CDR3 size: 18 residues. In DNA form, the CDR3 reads TGTGCCAGCAGTTTAAGGCTGAACGAGGGCCTTCCAAACAATGAGCAGTTCTTC. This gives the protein CASSLRLNEGLPNNEQFF.

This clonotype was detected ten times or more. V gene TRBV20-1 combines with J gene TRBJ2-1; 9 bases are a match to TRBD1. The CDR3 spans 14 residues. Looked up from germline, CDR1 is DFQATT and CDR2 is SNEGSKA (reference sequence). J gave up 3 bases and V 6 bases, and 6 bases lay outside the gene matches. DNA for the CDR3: TGCAGTGCAATGGGGGGACAGGGCTACAATGAGCAGTTCTTC. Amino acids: CSAMGGQGYNEQFF.